The rows below give T cell receptor beta chains drawn from one sample of a study of blood T cells in healthy people across ages. TCRdb processed the 5' RACE reads anew with MiXCR; each CDR3 protein has one entry. In the table there are 1.5 million to 2 million distinct CDR3 sequences, roughly 43% of which are singletons. The sequencing input was blood. The source is a human donor in good health. The CDR3 runs from the conserved cysteine through the conserved F or W. The D gene is left open where the match is weak. Clone sizes are given selectively: once, few, many, or a class where the clone is expanded.

v_call: TRBV20-1
d_call: NA
clone_size: many
j_call: TRBJ1-6
cdr3_nt: TGCAGTGCTAGTCGGCAGGGAAACTCACCCCTCCACTTT
cdr3_aa: CSASRQGNSPLHF

v_call: TRBV3-1
d_call: NA
clone_size: NA
j_call: TRBJ2-1
cdr3_nt: TGTGCCAGCAGCCAAGATGATAGGGGAGAGTTCTTC
cdr3_aa: CASSQDDRGEFF

v_call: TRBV28
d_call: TRBD1
clone_size: NA
j_call: TRBJ2-6
cdr3_nt: TGTGCCAGCAGTAACAGGGGGCGCGACTCTGGGGCCAACGCCCTGACTTTC
cdr3_aa: CASSNRGRDSGANALTF

v_call: TRBV7-9
d_call: NA
clone_size: NA
j_call: TRBJ1-6
cdr3_nt: TGTGCCAGCAGCTTAGCACCGACAGGCTATAATTCACCCCTCCACTTT
cdr3_aa: CASSLAPTGYNSPLHF

v_call: TRBV29-1
d_call: TRBD1
clone_size: few
j_call: TRBJ2-7
cdr3_nt: TGCAGCGTTGCCGACCGGACAGGGCCCTACGAGCAGTACTTC
cdr3_aa: CSVADRTGPYEQYF

v_call: TRBV7-8
d_call: NA
clone_size: few
j_call: TRBJ2-2
cdr3_nt: TGTGCCAGCAGCTTAAGGCGGGGGCCTCCACACACCGGGGAGCTGTTTTTT
cdr3_aa: CASSLRRGPPHTGELFF

v_call: TRBV7-9
d_call: TRBD1
clone_size: NA
j_call: TRBJ1-1
cdr3_nt: TGTGCCAGTAGACAGGGGGTCGAAGCAGCTTTCTTT
cdr3_aa: CASRQGVEAAFF

v_call: TRBV21-1
d_call: NA
clone_size: NA
j_call: TRBJ2-5
cdr3_nt: TGTGCCAGCAACAAATTGGACACCCAAGAGACCCAGTACTTC
cdr3_aa: CASNKLDTQETQYF

v_call: TRBV20-1
d_call: NA
clone_size: NA
j_call: TRBJ2-7
cdr3_nt: TGCAGTGCTTGGGGAAAGTACTTC
cdr3_aa: CSAWGKYF

v_call: TRBV18
d_call: NA
clone_size: few
j_call: TRBJ2-5
cdr3_nt: TGTGCCAGCTCACCTTTTACAGCTCGACAAGAGACCCAGTACTTC
cdr3_aa: CASSPFTARQETQYF

v_call: TRBV7-2
d_call: NA
clone_size: NA
j_call: TRBJ2-2
cdr3_nt: TGTGCCAGCAGCTCCCAGGTGGAAGGGGAGCTGTTTTTT
cdr3_aa: CASSSQVEGELFF

v_call: TRBV7-7
d_call: NA
clone_size: NA
j_call: TRBJ2-5
cdr3_nt: TGTGCTAGCAGCTTTTCCAATCAAGAGACCCAGTACTTC
cdr3_aa: CASSFSNQETQYF

v_call: TRBV5-6
d_call: TRBD1
clone_size: NA
j_call: TRBJ1-5
cdr3_nt: TGTGCCAGCAGCTTGGGGGACAGCTTACAGCCCCAGCATTTT
cdr3_aa: CASSLGDSLQPQHF

v_call: TRBV6-1
d_call: NA
clone_size: NA
j_call: TRBJ2-3
cdr3_nt: TGTGCCAGCAGGGGATCAGGGGCCCTCGCAGATACGCGGTATTTT
cdr3_aa: CASRGSGALADTRYF

v_call: TRBV11-2
d_call: NA
clone_size: few
j_call: TRBJ2-5
cdr3_nt: TGTGCCAGCAGCTCGATCTCAGGGTCATGGGAGACCCAGTACTTC
cdr3_aa: CASSSISGSWETQYF

v_call: TRBV7-9
d_call: NA
clone_size: few
j_call: TRBJ1-1
cdr3_nt: TGTGCCAGCAGCTTAGAGGGCAGTGGCACTGAAGCTTTCTTT
cdr3_aa: CASSLEGSGTEAFF

v_call: TRBV9
d_call: TRBD2
clone_size: few
j_call: TRBJ2-5
cdr3_nt: TGTGCCAGCAGCGTAGTAGGAGCGGGGGGCCGAGGGGAGACCCAGTACTTC
cdr3_aa: CASSVVGAGGRGETQYF